The count of the clone carrying this TCR beta chain is one. In the study's own analysis: Nucleated cell counts were estimated from reference gene primer amplification. The table came from immunoSEQ multiplex PCR; TCRdb's copy has only in-frame clones and leaves some out. For V, J and clone size, that table is used; D and trimming come from the DNA. The sample includes some 100,000 clones, about 80% of them seen just once. The CDR3 has 14 amino acids. The germline V and J ends were trimmed by 2 bases and 4 bases, with 11 bases remaining between them. From germline, CDR1 is MNHNS and CDR2 SASEGT. The sample is drawn from a study of blood T cell repertoires in COVID-19. As for the study in general: Material from acute and convalescent COVID-19 was sourced from the United States, Italy and Spain.

The sequence was collected from a woman in her forties or fifties with acute or convalescent COVID-19. Sequencing was done on a sample of peripheral blood. The chain uses TRBV6-1 and TRBJ1-2; D remains unclear. Here the CDR3 DNA reads TGTGCCAGCAGTGAAATAGGAGTCGGCTATGGCTACACCTTC. Translating it yields CASSEIGVGYGYTF.